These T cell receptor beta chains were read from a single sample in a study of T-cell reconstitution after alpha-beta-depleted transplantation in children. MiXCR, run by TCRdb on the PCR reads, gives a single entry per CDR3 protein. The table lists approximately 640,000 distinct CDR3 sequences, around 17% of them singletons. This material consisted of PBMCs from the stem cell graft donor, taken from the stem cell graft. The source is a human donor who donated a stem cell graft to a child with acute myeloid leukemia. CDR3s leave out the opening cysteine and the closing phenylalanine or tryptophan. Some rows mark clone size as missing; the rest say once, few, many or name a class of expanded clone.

ASSFRGADTQY many TRBV5-1
ASSLPGGGRDEQF few TRBV27
ASSPRQVSGANVLT - TRBV7-2
ASSGRGYT many TRBV9
TSSQDRNQPQH many TRBV1
SASRSARFLAKNIQY - TRBV20-1
ASSPGLAGRYEQF many TRBV5-1
ASSGRQGY - TRBV2
ASSLVPGQGENEQF - TRBV7-9
SARDWALSYNEQF many TRBV20-1
ASSFSTVNQPQH - TRBV12-3/TRBV12-4
SVSEGANEKLF few TRBV29-1
SARSSGGIPEAF few TRBV20-1
ASSLGRGVGRSYNEQF many TRBV11-2
ASSLGTKSYEQY few TRBV7-9
ASSKLWDRGVQPQH - TRBV21-1
AISEGYGQPQH many TRBV10-3
AIRAGTGGSEQY many TRBV10-3
ASSLVGTLLNEQF few TRBV5-1
SARDSQQAGNTEAF many TRBV20-1
SVVHGIYGYT many TRBV29-1
ASSSLDREETEAF many TRBV28
SASLPLVIQETQY - TRBV20-1
SAPGQGSSYNSPLH - TRBV20-1
ASSQALTDTGELF - TRBV4-3
ASSPDTVSNYGYT few TRBV7-9
ASSTGGGELF - TRBV7-9
SAYQGRGSNEQY many TRBV20-1
ASSLEGTGLYEQY many TRBV7-6
ASSSEGQAYGYT - TRBV18
ASGPGGSDTEAF few TRBV12-5
ASSSHRESGAF few TRBV12-3/TRBV12-4
ASSSGGAGGSSYNEQF - TRBV7-3
ASSWDGGGTDTQY - TRBV27
ASSFAGGFGQPQH few TRBV5-1
ASRGQGAEAF many TRBV10-2
ASSTLGGGYT many TRBV7-2
ASSLKFGTSGGYNEQF - TRBV13
ATSDFTGKAGELF - TRBV24-1
ASSLRDTNLNSPLH - TRBV5-1
ASPPQDNSGNTIY - TRBV7-9
ASSPSDRGEAF few TRBV7-3